The next 24 T cell receptor beta chains were all read from a single sample in a study of T-cell reconstitution after alpha-beta-depleted transplantation in children. Preparing the TCRbeta library involved the use of unique molecular identifiers. TCRdb re-analysed the PCR reads in MiXCR, keeping a single row per CDR3 protein. The sample contains about 610,000 distinct CDR3 sequences, under 12% of which appear only once. This specimen consisted of PBMCs from the stem cell graft donor, obtained from the stem cell graft. All receptors come from a human donor who donated a stem cell graft to a child with acute myeloid leukemia.

The chain employs TRBV4-3 and TRBJ1-5; weak D call: TRBD1 (5 bases). Germline V gene data show CDR1 as LGHNA and CDR2 as YSLEER. The ends were cut back, 1 base at V and 6 bases at J, with 13 bases in the middle. The CDR3 is 15 amino acids. Here the CDR3 DNA reads TGCGCCAGCAGCCAAGGGACAAGAGGGTCTCAGCCCCAGCATTTT. Amino acids: CASSQGTRGSQPQHF.

This chain uses TRBV18 with TRBJ1-1; D gene unclear. V lost 2 bases and J 1 base, leaving 5 bases between the germline ends. Germline CDR1 reads KGHSH; CDR2 reads LQKENI. The CDR3 has 13 amino acids. The CDR3 nucleotides read TGTGCCAGCTCACCATCCCAGAACACTGAAGCTTTCTTT. Its translation: CASSPSQNTEAFF.

This clonotype has just one count. This may stem from a read error, because a much larger clone lies one nucleotide away. The V gene is TRBV29-1, the J gene TRBJ2-7, with TRBD2 matching 7 bases. The CDR3 sequence is 12 residues long. CDR1 SQVTM and CDR2 ANQGSEA come from the germline V gene. J gave up 11 bases and V 6 bases, and 13 bases lay outside the gene matches. The CDR3 sequence: CSVAGQFSGKYF. Here the CDR3 DNA reads TGCAGCGTCGCAGGACAATTCAGCGGGAAGTACTTC.

This clonotype was seen only a few times. The V gene is TRBV3-1, the J gene TRBJ2-1, with D perhaps TRBD2 (6 bases). The V gene lost 4 bases and the J gene lost 2 bases, with 15 bases spanning the gap. The length of the CDR3 is 16 residues. Looked up from germline, CDR1 is LGHDT and CDR2 is YNNKEL (reference sequence). DNA for the CDR3: TGTGCCAGCAGCCGCCAACGGGGGACCGCCTACAATGAGCAGTTCTTC. Protein product: CASSRQRGTAYNEQFF.

This clonotype appeared many times. V gene TRBV10-3 combines with J gene TRBJ1-5; D is perhaps TRBD1 (6 bases). Trimming removed 2 bases from V and 6 bases from J, with 11 bases in between. The germline V gene encodes CDR1 ENHRY and CDR2 SYGVKD. The CDR3 spans 14 residues. The CDR3 bases are TGTGCCATCAGTGAGAACAGGGAGTTTCAGCCCCAGCATTTT. Amino acids: CAISENREFQPQHF.

This clonotype has at least ten counts. The V gene is TRBV12-3 or TRBV12-4, the J gene TRBJ2-1; D gene uncertain. The V and J ends lost 6 bases and 8 bases respectively, with 11 bases between them. This CDR3 is 12 amino acids long. CDR3 DNA sequence: TGTGCCAGCAGATCTCAAGTCGATGAGCAGTTCTTC. Translated, it gives CASRSQVDEQFF.

This clonotype was seen ten or more times. The chain carries TRBV20-1 and TRBJ2-7, with D perhaps being TRBD1 or TRBD2 (5 bases each). The CDR3 length is 14 residues. CDR1 and CDR2 from the germline V gene are DFQATT and SNEGSKA (reference sequence). Trimming took 5 bases from V and 2 from J, leaving 16 bases between them. Here the CDR3 DNA reads TGCAGTGCTGGGGGAGTGTTGGGCCCCTACGAGCAGTACTTC. Protein sequence: CSAGGVLGPYEQYF.

The chain joins TRBV5-1 to TRBJ2-1, with 10 bases that match TRBD1. The junction had 4 bases not matched to a gene; V was cut back by 3 bases and J by 4 bases. There are 15 residues in the CDR3. Germline loops: CDR1 SGHRS, CDR2 YFSETQ. Here the CDR3 reads CASSSGQGIYNEQFF. CDR3 DNA: TGCGCCAGCAGCTCGGGACAGGGGATATACAATGAGCAGTTCTTC.

This clonotype has ten or more counts. The chain couples TRBV7-9 to TRBJ2-5; 8 bases are shared with TRBD1. Germline CDR1 and CDR2: SEHNR and FQNEAQ (reference sequence). V shed 5 bases, J shed 7 bases, and the junction held 6 bases outside the gene matches. The CDR3 spans 13 residues. The CDR3 reads CASSKRDRLTQYF. CDR3 coding DNA: TGTGCCAGCAGCAAAAGGGACAGGCTGACCCAGTACTTC.

V usage is TRBV18 and J usage is TRBJ1-3, with D possibly being TRBD1 (5 bases). Between the trimmed V and J ends, which lost 6 bases and 3 bases, there was a span of 18 bases. Germline V gene data show CDR1 as KGHSH and CDR2 as LQKENI. CDR3 length equals 16 residues. The CDR3 DNA reads as TGTGCCAGCTCGCCCAGGGACGTCCGGGGTGGAAACACCATATATTTT. As protein: CASSPRDVRGGNTIYF.

This clonotype appeared a few times. The chain couples TRBV5-1 to TRBJ1-1; tentative D call: TRBD1 (5 bases). CDR3 size: 15 residues. CDR1 and CDR2 from the germline V gene are SGHRS and YFSETQ. Trimming cost V 1 base and J 2 bases, with 12 bases left between them. The CDR3 region is CASSLPGIPNTEAFF. The CDR3 DNA reads TGCGCCAGCAGCTTGCCAGGGATCCCTAACACTGAAGCTTTCTTT. Using reference TRBV5-1 and TRBJ1-1 for the parts outside the CDR3, the full variable domain is KAGVTQTPRYLIKTRGQQVTLSCSPISGHRSVSWYQQTPGQGLQFLFEYFSETQRNKGNFPGRFSGRQFSNSRSEMNVSTLELGDSALYLCASSLPGIPNTEAFFGQGTRLTVV.

V is TRBV27 and J is TRBJ2-1; 7 positions agree with TRBD1. V was clipped by 2 bases and J by 8 bases; unmatched bases: 3. The V gene's germline CDR1 is MNHEY and CDR2 SMNVEV (reference sequence). This CDR3 region has 13 residues. Here the CDR3 DNA reads TGTGCCAGCAGTTTAGAGACAGGGCATGAGCAGTTCTTC. Protein: CASSLETGHEQFF.

This clonotype has a count of ten or more. This chain uses TRBV20-1 with TRBJ2-7; TRBD1 is a possible D gene (6 bases). CDR3 length: 13 residues. Germline V lookup: CDR1 DFQATT, CDR2 SNEGSKA (reference sequence). Trimming stripped 5 bases from V and 3 bases from J, with 14 bases between. CDR3 bases: TGCAGTGCTGGCCGGACAGAGGGCTACGAGCAGTACTTC. It codes for CSAGRTEGYEQYF.

This clonotype was seen only a few times. The DNA of the CDR3 is TGTGCCAGCTCAGCGTCTGATGGAGATACGCAGTATTTT. Its protein product is CASSASDGDTQYF. The V gene is TRBV18, the J gene TRBJ2-3, with unresolved D. V lost 5 bases and J 5 bases, leaving 11 bases between the germline ends. In germline, CDR1 is KGHSH, CDR2 LQKENI. This CDR3 has 13 amino acids.

DNA of the CDR3: TGTGCCAGCAGCCTCCTAGCGGGAGACTCCTACAATGAGCAGTTCTTC. As protein: CASSLLAGDSYNEQFF. V is TRBV5-8 and J is TRBJ2-1; 10 nucleotides line up with TRBD2. This CDR3 has 16 residues. CDR1 and CDR2 from the germline V gene are SGHTS and YDEGEE. V lost 4 bases to trimming and J lost 0 bases; unmatched junction nucleotides: 4.

This clonotype was seen ten or more times. The CDR3 nucleotides are TGCAGTGCTAGAGATATGGCCCGGAATGAGCAGTTCTTC. Its translation: CSARDMARNEQFF. V is TRBV20-1 and J is TRBJ2-1; D is unresolved. This CDR3 comprises 13 residues. Germline lookup yields CDR1 DFQATT and CDR2 SNEGSKA (reference sequence). Trimming stripped 0 bases from V and 7 bases from J, with 10 bases between.

This clonotype was seen repeatedly, ten times or more. This chain connects TRBV27 to TRBJ2-7; no clear D. CDR1 and CDR2 (germline): MNHEY, SMNVEV (reference sequence). The CDR3 sequence is 14 residues long. With 0 bases removed from V and 3 bases from J, the gap between germline ends came to 9 bases. The CDR3 spells CASSLSDPNYEQYF. DNA for the CDR3: TGTGCCAGCAGTTTATCCGACCCCAACTACGAGCAGTACTTC.

In DNA, the CDR3 is TGCGCCAGCAGCTTTTCCGCGGGACTACGGGGGAGGGAGACCCAGTACTTC. Residues: CASSFSAGLRGRETQYF. This chain uses TRBV5-1 with TRBJ2-5, with 7 bases fitting TRBD2. In germline, CDR1 is SGHRS, CDR2 YFSETQ. The length of the CDR3 is 17 residues. Trimming cost V 2 bases and J 5 bases; bases outside gene matches: 15.

This CDR3 reads CSVSYTGPPLNTEAFF. CDR3 coding DNA: TGCAGCGTCTCATATACGGGACCCCCGCTGAACACTGAAGCTTTCTTT. The chain joins TRBV29-1 to TRBJ1-1; D is possibly TRBD1 (5 bases). Trimming cost V 6 bases and J 0 bases, with 20 bases left between them. CDR3 size: 16 residues. Germline CDR1 and CDR2: SQVTM and ANQGSEA.

This clonotype has more than one count but fewer than ten. The genes are TRBV7-2 and TRBJ2-2, with D possibly TRBD1 on 6 matching bases. V dropped 1 base and J dropped 4 bases, with 10 bases sitting between them. In germline, CDR1 is SGHTA, CDR2 FQGNSA. The CDR3 consists of 15 residues. CDR3 DNA sequence: TGTGCCAGCAGCTTAGTCGGACAGCCCACCGGGGAGCTGTTTTTT. Translation: CASSLVGQPTGELFF.

This clonotype was seen only a few times. The chain couples TRBV7-2 to TRBJ2-7; 9 nucleotides agree with TRBD2. The length of the CDR3 is 15 residues. The trim removed 6 bases at V and 2 bases at J, leaving 8 bases unmatched. Germline V gene lookup returns CDR1 SGHTA and CDR2 FQGNSA. CDR3 residues: CASRTAGGGTYEQYF. Here the CDR3 DNA reads TGTGCCAGCAGAACCGCGGGAGGGGGGACCTACGAGCAGTACTTC.

The chain couples TRBV28 to TRBJ2-7; a weak D match, TRBD2 (7 bases). The V and J ends lost 7 bases and 0 bases respectively, with 16 bases between them. Germline-derived CDR1 and CDR2 are MDHEN and SYDVKM. CDR3 length: 15 amino acids. In DNA, the CDR3 is TGTGCCAGCACCGAGGGGGGGGCGGCCTCCTACGAGCAGTACTTC. It translates to CASTEGGAASYEQYF.

This clonotype appeared a few times. The chain has TRBV12-3 or TRBV12-4 and TRBJ2-7, with a possible D match to TRBD1 (7 bases). There are 16 residues in the CDR3. Trimming pared 1 base from V and 5 bases from J, leaving 18 bases between. The CDR3 nucleotides read TGTGCCAGCAGTTTAGGAGGAGGGGGCGGTCTTAACGAGCAGTACTTC. This gives the protein CASSLGGGGGLNEQYF.

This clonotype was observed a handful of times. V and J are TRBV6-1 and TRBJ2-7; possibly TRBD1 for D (5 bases). The germline V gene has CDR1 MNHNS and CDR2 SASEGT. The V end was cut by 5 bases, the J end by 2 bases, with 10 bases between. This CDR3 has 13 residues. The CDR3 loop is CASSREQAYEQYF. For the CDR3, the DNA is TGTGCCAGCAGTAGGGAACAGGCCTACGAGCAGTACTTC.